Listed below are T cell receptor beta chains from one sample, sequenced in a study of shared clonotypes between healthy human individuals. Method: immunoSEQ multiplex PCR; TCRdb's copy keeps in-frame clones and lacks some. The sample records over a million clones, 65% to 75% being singletons. The sequenced material came from memory CD4+ T cells sorted from blood. All receptors derive from a man in his late teens or twenties in good health. Both conserved end residues are part of each CDR3. Fields, in order: V gene, clone size, J gene, D gene, CDR3 DNA, CDR3 protein. D genes are given only for firm matches. Rows give clone size only sometimes, using once, few, many, or a class for an expanded clone.

v_call: TRBV2
clone_size: -
j_call: TRBJ2-3
d_call: TRBD2
cdr3_nt: TGTGCCAGCAGGCAAGGACTAGGTCAAAGCACAGATACGCAGTATTTT
cdr3_aa: CASRQGLGQSTDTQYF

v_call: TRBV18
clone_size: once
j_call: TRBJ2-4
d_call: -
cdr3_nt: TGTGCCAGCTCACCTGGGCTGGGACGGAAAAACATTCAGTACTTC
cdr3_aa: CASSPGLGRKNIQYF

v_call: TRBV18
clone_size: -
j_call: TRBJ2-7
d_call: -
cdr3_nt: TGTGCCAGCTCACCAAGTAGTGAGTCCTACGAGCAGTACTTC
cdr3_aa: CASSPSSESYEQYF

v_call: TRBV14
clone_size: once
j_call: TRBJ2-7
d_call: -
cdr3_nt: TGTGCCAGCAGCCATCCAGGGGCTCCCCCCTACGAGCAGTACTTC
cdr3_aa: CASSHPGAPPYEQYF

v_call: TRBV28
clone_size: -
j_call: TRBJ2-7
d_call: -
cdr3_nt: TGTGCCAGCAGCCCCTTTAGTCCCGAGCAGTACTTC
cdr3_aa: CASSPFSPEQYF

v_call: TRBV5-6
clone_size: -
j_call: TRBJ1-5
d_call: -
cdr3_nt: TGTGCCAGCAGCTTGGCGTTAAACAGCAATCAGCCCCAGCATTTT
cdr3_aa: CASSLALNSNQPQHF

v_call: TRBV5-1
clone_size: -
j_call: TRBJ2-2
d_call: TRBD1
cdr3_nt: TGCGCCAGCAGCTTCCAGGGGGAGTACACCGGGGAGCTGTTTTTT
cdr3_aa: CASSFQGEYTGELFF

v_call: TRBV25-1
clone_size: -
j_call: TRBJ1-5
d_call: -
cdr3_nt: TGTGCCAGCAGTGAATATAGGATGGGGGAGCCCCAGCATTTT
cdr3_aa: CASSEYRMGEPQHF

v_call: TRBV11-2
clone_size: -
j_call: TRBJ1-2
d_call: -
cdr3_nt: TGTGCCAGCAGCCAAGACAGGTCTATTGGCTACACCTTC
cdr3_aa: CASSQDRSIGYTF

v_call: TRBV4-1
clone_size: few
j_call: TRBJ2-5
d_call: TRBD2
cdr3_nt: TGCGCCAGCAGCCAAGGAAGCGGCGGGAGGTGGGAGACCCAGTACTTC
cdr3_aa: CASSQGSGGRWETQYF

v_call: TRBV4-1
clone_size: -
j_call: TRBJ2-1
d_call: TRBD2
cdr3_nt: TGCGCCAGCAGCCAAGATCTTGCACTAGCGGGACCTGGTGAGCAGTTCTTC
cdr3_aa: CASSQDLALAGPGEQFF

v_call: TRBV7-2
clone_size: -
j_call: TRBJ2-4
d_call: TRBD1
cdr3_nt: TGTGCCAGCAGCTTAAAACGAGGGGACAGGGCCTACTTC
cdr3_aa: CASSLKRGDRAYF

v_call: TRBV27
clone_size: -
j_call: TRBJ2-6
d_call: -
cdr3_nt: TGTGCCAGCAGTTTAATACCCAGACCTGGTGGGGCCAACGTCCTGACTTTC
cdr3_aa: CASSLIPRPGGANVLTF

v_call: TRBV11-2
clone_size: -
j_call: TRBJ2-1
d_call: -
cdr3_nt: TGTGCCAGCAGCTTACAGGGATCCTACAATGAGCAGTTCTTC
cdr3_aa: CASSLQGSYNEQFF

v_call: TRBV5-8
clone_size: few
j_call: TRBJ2-1
d_call: -
cdr3_nt: TGTGCCAGCAAACCCCGTGCAGGCGAGCAGTTCTTC
cdr3_aa: CASKPRAGEQFF

v_call: TRBV9
clone_size: -
j_call: TRBJ2-2
d_call: TRBD2
cdr3_nt: TGTGCCAGCAGCGTCTTGACTAGCGGGGGGCTCGGGGAGCTGTTTTTT
cdr3_aa: CASSVLTSGGLGELFF

v_call: TRBV9
clone_size: few
j_call: TRBJ1-5
d_call: TRBD1
cdr3_nt: TGTGCCAGCAGCGTGGAGGGACAGGTTCATCAGCCCCAGCATTTT
cdr3_aa: CASSVEGQVHQPQHF

v_call: TRBV11-2
clone_size: -
j_call: TRBJ2-5
d_call: TRBD1
cdr3_nt: TGTGCCAGCAGAACAGGGGGCGGATTAGGGACCCAGTACTTC
cdr3_aa: CASRTGGGLGTQYF

v_call: TRBV11-3
clone_size: few
j_call: TRBJ2-2
d_call: TRBD1
cdr3_nt: TGTGCCAGCAGCTTAGAGAAAGCGACAGGGAGAAACGGGGAGCTGTTTTTT
cdr3_aa: CASSLEKATGRNGELFF

v_call: TRBV9
clone_size: once
j_call: TRBJ2-2
d_call: TRBD2
cdr3_nt: TGTGCCAGCAGCGTGGGTAGCGGGGTAACCGGGGAGCTGTTTTTT
cdr3_aa: CASSVGSGVTGELFF

v_call: TRBV25-1
clone_size: -
j_call: TRBJ2-6
d_call: TRBD1
cdr3_nt: TGTGCCAGCAGAAGAACAGGGGGCTCTGGGGCCAACGTCCTGACTTTC
cdr3_aa: CASRRTGGSGANVLTF

v_call: TRBV2
clone_size: -
j_call: TRBJ2-2
d_call: -
cdr3_nt: TGTGCCAGCAGTGTAAAGGGACAGAACACCGGGGAGCTGTTTTTT
cdr3_aa: CASSVKGQNTGELFF

v_call: TRBV5-6
clone_size: -
j_call: TRBJ1-2
d_call: -
cdr3_nt: TGTGCCAGCAGCTTGGCCTATGGGCCTCGGGCTCGGGGCTACACCTTC
cdr3_aa: CASSLAYGPRARGYTF

v_call: TRBV29-1
clone_size: few
j_call: TRBJ1-1
d_call: -
cdr3_nt: TGCAGCGTTTTGCGGGTGAACACTGAAGCTTTCTTT
cdr3_aa: CSVLRVNTEAFF

v_call: TRBV30
clone_size: -
j_call: TRBJ1-2
d_call: -
cdr3_nt: TGTGCCTGGAGTGTAGGTCGTTATGGCTACACCTTC
cdr3_aa: CAWSVGRYGYTF

v_call: TRBV5-1
clone_size: -
j_call: TRBJ2-1
d_call: TRBD2
cdr3_nt: TGCGCCAGCAGCTTGTCAAGCGGGGGGGCCCACAATGAGCAGTTCTTC
cdr3_aa: CASSLSSGGAHNEQFF

v_call: TRBV30
clone_size: few
j_call: TRBJ2-3
d_call: -
cdr3_nt: TGTGCCTGGTCTTCGGGGAACACAGATACGCAGTATTTT
cdr3_aa: CAWSSGNTDTQYF

v_call: TRBV7-2
clone_size: -
j_call: TRBJ2-7
d_call: TRBD1
cdr3_nt: TGTGCCAGCAGCTTAGGACAGGGGCCACCCTACGAGCAGTACTTC
cdr3_aa: CASSLGQGPPYEQYF

v_call: TRBV12-5
clone_size: -
j_call: TRBJ1-1
d_call: -
cdr3_nt: TGTGCTAGTGGTTTGTCCCTAGCGATGAACACTGAAGCTTTCTTT
cdr3_aa: CASGLSLAMNTEAFF

v_call: TRBV11-2
clone_size: few
j_call: TRBJ2-6
d_call: -
cdr3_nt: TGTGCCAGCAGCGGGCGTCTCAACTCTGGGGCCAACGTCCTGACTTTC
cdr3_aa: CASSGRLNSGANVLTF

v_call: TRBV5-3
clone_size: -
j_call: TRBJ1-6
d_call: -
cdr3_nt: TGTGCCAGAAGCTGCGCAGGGAAGAGCTCCTATAATTCACCCCTCCACTTT
cdr3_aa: CARSCAGKSSYNSPLHF

v_call: TRBV5-4
clone_size: -
j_call: TRBJ2-1
d_call: -
cdr3_nt: TGTGCCAGCAGCTTGGCCGGTAGAGGGGGGGCTGGCAATGAGCAGTTCTTC
cdr3_aa: CASSLAGRGGAGNEQFF

v_call: TRBV28
clone_size: once
j_call: TRBJ1-1
d_call: -
cdr3_nt: TGTGCCAGCAGTTCCCCAGGAGGGGTCCAAGCTTTCTTT
cdr3_aa: CASSSPGGVQAFF

v_call: TRBV30
clone_size: -
j_call: TRBJ1-1
d_call: -
cdr3_nt: TGTGCCTGGAGTTCTCCGAATACCCCGAACACTGAAGCTTTCTTT
cdr3_aa: CAWSSPNTPNTEAFF

v_call: TRBV18
clone_size: -
j_call: TRBJ2-7
d_call: TRBD1
cdr3_nt: TGTGCCAGCTCACCAGTTCAGGGGGCCTCCTACGAGCAGTACTTC
cdr3_aa: CASSPVQGASYEQYF

v_call: TRBV5-1
clone_size: -
j_call: TRBJ2-5
d_call: TRBD2
cdr3_nt: TGCGCCAGCAGCTTGGGACTAGCGAGGGAGACCCAGTACTTC
cdr3_aa: CASSLGLARETQYF

v_call: TRBV18
clone_size: -
j_call: TRBJ2-5
d_call: TRBD2
cdr3_nt: TGTGCCAGTTCCCGGGGGGACCAAGAGACCCAGTACTTC
cdr3_aa: CASSRGDQETQYF

v_call: TRBV30
clone_size: -
j_call: TRBJ1-5
d_call: -
cdr3_nt: TGTGCCTGGAGTGGAGGTAGCCGCAATCAGCCCCAGCATTTT
cdr3_aa: CAWSGGSRNQPQHF

v_call: TRBV5-1
clone_size: once
j_call: TRBJ1-1
d_call: -
cdr3_nt: TGCGCCAGCAGCTTGCTATCGGGGCTTGAGAACACTGAAGCTTTCTTT
cdr3_aa: CASSLLSGLENTEAFF

v_call: TRBV5-1
clone_size: -
j_call: TRBJ2-3
d_call: TRBD2
cdr3_nt: TGCGCCAGCAGCGACGGGACTAGCGCAGATACGCAGTATTTT
cdr3_aa: CASSDGTSADTQYF

v_call: TRBV18
clone_size: -
j_call: TRBJ2-1
d_call: -
cdr3_nt: TGTGCCAGCTCACCACCGTCCGGGGGCGCTTCCTACAATGAGCAGTTCTTC
cdr3_aa: CASSPPSGGASYNEQFF

v_call: TRBV7-9
clone_size: -
j_call: TRBJ1-1
d_call: TRBD1
cdr3_nt: TGTGCCAGTAGAAGACAGGGGAACACTGAAGCTTTCTTT
cdr3_aa: CASRRQGNTEAFF

v_call: TRBV5-1
clone_size: few
j_call: TRBJ2-7
d_call: TRBD2
cdr3_nt: TGCGCCAGCAGCTTGGTCCCGGGAGGGTACGAGCAGTACTTC
cdr3_aa: CASSLVPGGYEQYF

v_call: TRBV25-1
clone_size: -
j_call: TRBJ2-7
d_call: TRBD1
cdr3_nt: TGTGCCAGCAGTCGGACAGGAGCCTACGAGCAGTACTTC
cdr3_aa: CASSRTGAYEQYF

v_call: TRBV11-2
clone_size: -
j_call: TRBJ2-3
d_call: -
cdr3_nt: TGTGCCAGCAGCCCGGACAGCCACACAGATACGCAGTATTTT
cdr3_aa: CASSPDSHTDTQYF

v_call: TRBV18
clone_size: few
j_call: TRBJ1-3
d_call: TRBD1
cdr3_nt: TGTGCCAGCTCACCACTTGGGGACAGCCTCATCTCTGGAAACACCATATATTTT
cdr3_aa: CASSPLGDSLISGNTIYF

v_call: TRBV5-1
clone_size: -
j_call: TRBJ1-5
d_call: -
cdr3_nt: TGCGCCAGCAGCTCCGGACAAAATAGCAATCAGCCCCAGCATTTT
cdr3_aa: CASSSGQNSNQPQHF

v_call: TRBV7-6
clone_size: -
j_call: TRBJ2-5
d_call: TRBD2
cdr3_nt: TGTGCCAGCAGCTTAGTAGCGGGGAGAGGAGTAGAGACCCAGTACTTC
cdr3_aa: CASSLVAGRGVETQYF

v_call: TRBV30
clone_size: many
j_call: TRBJ1-1
d_call: -
cdr3_nt: TGTGCCTGGACCGGGACCTTAGCAGCTTTCTTT
cdr3_aa: CAWTGTLAAFF

v_call: TRBV5-3
clone_size: -
j_call: TRBJ2-3
d_call: -
cdr3_nt: TGTGCCAGAAGCTTGGTGGGGCACATTTGCCTAAGGGGCACAGATACGCAGTATTTT
cdr3_aa: CARSLVGHICLRGTDTQYF

v_call: TRBV11-2
clone_size: once
j_call: TRBJ2-2
d_call: -
cdr3_nt: TGTGCCAGCAGAATCCCGGGGGTTCGGAACACCGGGGAGCTGTTTTTT
cdr3_aa: CASRIPGVRNTGELFF

v_call: TRBV5-1
clone_size: -
j_call: TRBJ2-1
d_call: TRBD1
cdr3_nt: TGCGCCAGCAGCTTGGGGATCCAGGGGGCCTCCTACAATGAGCAGTTCTTC
cdr3_aa: CASSLGIQGASYNEQFF

v_call: TRBV5-1
clone_size: -
j_call: TRBJ2-1
d_call: -
cdr3_nt: TGCGCCAGCAGCTTGTTGGATGAGCAGTTCTTC
cdr3_aa: CASSLLDEQFF

v_call: TRBV5-8
clone_size: -
j_call: TRBJ1-4
d_call: -
cdr3_nt: TGTGCCAGCAGCTTGGAAGAGTTCAACAATGAAAAACTGTTTTTT
cdr3_aa: CASSLEEFNNEKLFF

v_call: TRBV7-2
clone_size: -
j_call: TRBJ2-3
d_call: -
cdr3_nt: TGTGCCAGCAGCTTAGGATTAGATACGCAGTATTTT
cdr3_aa: CASSLGLDTQYF